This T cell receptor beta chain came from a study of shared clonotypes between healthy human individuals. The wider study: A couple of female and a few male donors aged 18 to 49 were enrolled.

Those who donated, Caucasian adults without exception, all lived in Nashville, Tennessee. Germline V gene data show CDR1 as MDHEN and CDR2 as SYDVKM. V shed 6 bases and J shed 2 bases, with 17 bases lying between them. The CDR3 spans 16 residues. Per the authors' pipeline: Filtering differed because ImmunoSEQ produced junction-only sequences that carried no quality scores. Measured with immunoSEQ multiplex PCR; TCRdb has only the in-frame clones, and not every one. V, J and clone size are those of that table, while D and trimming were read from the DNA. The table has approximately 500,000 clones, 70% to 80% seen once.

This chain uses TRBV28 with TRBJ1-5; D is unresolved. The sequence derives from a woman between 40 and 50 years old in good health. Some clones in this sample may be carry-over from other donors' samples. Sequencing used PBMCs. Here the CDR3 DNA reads TGTGCCAGCAGAACACTAGATTACTGGGGCAATCAGCCCCAGCATTTT. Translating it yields CASRTLDYWGNQPQHF. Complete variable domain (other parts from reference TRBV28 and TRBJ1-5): DVKVTQSSRYLVKRTGEKVFLECVQDMDHENMFWYRQDPGLGLRLIYFSYDVKMKEKGDIPEGYSVSREKKERFSLILESASTNQTSMYLCASRTLDYWGNQPQHFGDGTRLSIL.